The rows below give T cell receptor beta chains drawn from one sample of a study of blood T cell repertoires in COVID-19. The table came from immunoSEQ multiplex PCR; TCRdb's copy has only in-frame clones and leaves some out. Of 9,700 or so clones listed, roughly three quarters are singletons. Sample: peripheral blood. The receptors here all came from a man in his sixties with active COVID-19. Each CDR3 is given with its conserved first and last residue. Fields, in order: V gene, J gene, CDR3 protein.

>TRBV9|TRBJ1-3
CASSKMDNSGNTIYF
>TRBV6-6|TRBJ1-4
CASSTPQGAKEKLFF
>TRBV6-8|TRBJ2-7
CARPSFHPKRALLYEQYF
>TRBV5-6|TRBJ1-2
CASTPGTGLSNYGYTF
>TRBV7-2|TRBJ2-4
CASSDQTSGGKQYF
>TRBV5-1|TRBJ1-1
CASSLTGTEAFF
>TRBV10-3|TRBJ2-7
CAISERGQDEQYF
>TRBV7-9|TRBJ1-2
CASSSGGQGPTYGYTF
>TRBV28|TRBJ2-7
CASRRTSGRAYEQYF
>TRBV15|TRBJ2-5
CATSRDLGVGETQYF
>TRBV14|TRBJ1-2
CASSRQQANYGYTF
>TRBV28|TRBJ2-7
CASSESAGLSYEQYF
>TRBV29-1|TRBJ2-5
CSTRTSAETQYF
>TRBV7-2|TRBJ2-7
CASSLAGPLLVTYF
>TRBV11-1|TRBJ2-7
CASSSQDYEQYF
>TRBV25-1|TRBJ2-1
CASSEYGGRANNEQFF
>TRBV2|TRBJ1-2
CASSEVGSYGYTF
>TRBV3-1/TRBV3-2|TRBJ1-2
CASSQGDRANYGYTF
>TRBV5-6|TRBJ1-4
CASSSTGNVPEKLFF
>TRBV6-5|TRBJ1-6
CASSYGTNNSPLHF
>TRBV9|TRBJ2-5
CASSATGGLGETQYF
>TRBV7-9|TRBJ2-1
CASSPLSGGSYNEQFF
>TRBV5-6|TRBJ2-5
CASSSIQGASSETQYF
>TRBV4-3|TRBJ1-4
CASSQDGRQGGGKLFF
>TRBV5-8|TRBJ1-1
CASSFGRGSLAFF
>TRBV28|TRBJ2-7
CASSPHGGPSYEQYF
>TRBV5-6|TRBJ2-2
CASSPNGQGRTGELFF
>TRBV6-5|TRBJ1-1
CATGPVLANTEAFF
>TRBV5-4|TRBJ2-2
CASSREGAGELFF
>TRBV30|TRBJ2-5
CAWRKGTQETQYF
>TRBV6-1|TRBJ2-7
CASSEAVRGEQYF
>TRBV5-1|TRBJ2-6
CASSLGAGVGSGANVLTF
>TRBV6-2/TRBV6-3|TRBJ2-3
CASSPRITRRGERDTQYF
>TRBV7-9|TRBJ1-1
CASSLSGVEAFF
>TRBV7-9|TRBJ1-1
CASSPRTGRLGTEAFF
>TRBV4-1|TRBJ2-7
CASSLNPGQSLEQYF
>TRBV7-2|TRBJ2-7
CASRGTSGSNEQYF
>TRBV2|TRBJ1-5
CASRLGRYSNQPQHF
>TRBV7-3|TRBJ2-1
CASSLQRTGVNEQFF
>TRBV2|TRBJ2-1
CASDREAYNEQFF
>TRBV5-5|TRBJ2-7
CASSSLVQGASYEQYF
>TRBV2|TRBJ1-1
CASSFVNTEAFF
>TRBV3-1/TRBV3-2|TRBJ1-5
CASSGAGRDQPQHF
>TRBV7-2|TRBJ2-5
CASSLVPGHQETQYF
>TRBV7-3|TRBJ2-1
CASSVVSSGGADEQFF
>TRBV21-1|TRBJ1-5
CASSKRETGCSNQPQHF
>TRBV2|TRBJ2-5
CASSSTGIQYF
>TRBV16|TRBJ1-4
CASSQSGTNEKLFF
>TRBV13|TRBJ1-2
CASSSEGGSYGYTF
>TRBV6-4|TRBJ2-1
CASSDSGGEGDEQFF